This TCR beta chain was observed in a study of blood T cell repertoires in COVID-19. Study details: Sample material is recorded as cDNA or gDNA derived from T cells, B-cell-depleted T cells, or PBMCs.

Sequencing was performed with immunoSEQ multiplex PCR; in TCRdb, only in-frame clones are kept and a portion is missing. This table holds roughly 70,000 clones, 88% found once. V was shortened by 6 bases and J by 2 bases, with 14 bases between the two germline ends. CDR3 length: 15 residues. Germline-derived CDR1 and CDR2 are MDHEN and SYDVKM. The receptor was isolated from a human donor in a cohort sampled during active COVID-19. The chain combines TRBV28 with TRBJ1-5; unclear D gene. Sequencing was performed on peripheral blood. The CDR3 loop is CASSPTPPGNQPQHF. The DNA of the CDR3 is TGTGCCAGCAGCCCGACTCCTCCTGGCAATCAGCCCCAGCATTTT.